This T cell receptor (beta chain) is from a study of T cell responses to AZD1222 COVID-19 vaccine. General study results and limits: Compared with day 0, the breadth and depth of the Spike-specific TCR repertoire rose significantly after two doses of AZD1222. Regions 160-218 and 743-854 dominated among vaccine-associated CD4 TCRs spanning spike.

In the case of this clone: Antigen unknown.

Sequencing used immunoSEQ multiplex PCR; TCRdb keeps in-frame clones, though not all of them. The sample has some 180,000 clones, about 93% seen once; the top ten hold 0.8% to 1.3%. The TCR sequence derives from an adult who received the MenACWY meningococcal vaccine as a control. This specimen consisted of peripheral blood, obtained 28 days after the second dose of the MenACWY control vaccine.

CDR3 residues: CASSRPDRGEHGYTF. DNA of the CDR3: TGTGCCAGCAGTCGACCGGACAGGGGAGAGCATGGCTACACCTTC. The rearrangement uses TRBV6-2 or TRBV6-3 and TRBJ1-2; 9 bases align to TRBD1. J gave up 6 bases and V 5 bases, and 10 bases lay outside the gene matches. Per the germline V gene, CDR1 is MNHEY and CDR2 is SVGEGT. The CDR3 sequence is 15 residues long.